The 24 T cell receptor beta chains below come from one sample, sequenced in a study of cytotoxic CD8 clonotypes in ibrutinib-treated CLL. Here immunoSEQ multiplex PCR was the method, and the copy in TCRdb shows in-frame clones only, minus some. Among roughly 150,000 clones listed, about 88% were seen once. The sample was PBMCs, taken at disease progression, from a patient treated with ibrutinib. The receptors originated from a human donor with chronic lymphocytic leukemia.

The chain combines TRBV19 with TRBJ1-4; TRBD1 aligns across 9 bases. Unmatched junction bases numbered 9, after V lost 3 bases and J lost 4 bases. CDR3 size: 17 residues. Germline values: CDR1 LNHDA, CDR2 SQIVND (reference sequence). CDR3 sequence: CASSIGGQGPFNEKLFF. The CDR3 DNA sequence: TGTGCCAGTAGTATCGGGGGACAGGGCCCGTTTAATGAAAAACTGTTTTTT.

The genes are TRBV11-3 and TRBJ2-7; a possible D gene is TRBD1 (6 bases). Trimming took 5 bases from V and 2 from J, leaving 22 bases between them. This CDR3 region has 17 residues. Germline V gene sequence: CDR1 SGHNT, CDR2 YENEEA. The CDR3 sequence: CASSPPPTGLFTYEQYF. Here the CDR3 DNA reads TGTGCCAGCAGCCCTCCCCCAACAGGGCTTTTCACCTACGAGCAGTACTTC.

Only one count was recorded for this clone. As DNA, the CDR3 is TGTGCCAGCAGTTCCACGCGGGGGCCCTGGGACACTGAAGCTTTCTTT. This codes for CASSSTRGPWDTEAFF. The chain employs TRBV6-5 and TRBJ1-1; TRBD1 might be the D (6 bases). The CDR3 has 16 amino acids. V was trimmed by 4 bases and J by 3 bases, leaving 18 bases between them. Germline lookup yields CDR1 MNHEY and CDR2 SVGAGI.

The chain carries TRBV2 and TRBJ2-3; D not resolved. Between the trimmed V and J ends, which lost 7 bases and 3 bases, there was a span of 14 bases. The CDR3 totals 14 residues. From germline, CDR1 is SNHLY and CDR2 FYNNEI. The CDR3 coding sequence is TGTGCCAGCACTCGTCTGGGCATGACAGATACGCAGTATTTT. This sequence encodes CASTRLGMTDTQYF.

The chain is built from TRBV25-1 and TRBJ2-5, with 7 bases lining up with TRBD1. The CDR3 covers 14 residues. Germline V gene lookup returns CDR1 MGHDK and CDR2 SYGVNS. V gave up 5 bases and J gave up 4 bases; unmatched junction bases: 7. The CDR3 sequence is CASSPGQAGETQYF. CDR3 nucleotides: TGTGCCAGCAGTCCCGGACAGGCCGGAGAGACCCAGTACTTC.

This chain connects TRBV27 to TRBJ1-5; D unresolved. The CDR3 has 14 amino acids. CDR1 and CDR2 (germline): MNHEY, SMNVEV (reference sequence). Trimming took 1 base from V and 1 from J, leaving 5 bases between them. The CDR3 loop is CASSLLSSNQPQHF. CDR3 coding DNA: TGTGCCAGCAGTTTATTGTCCAGCAATCAGCCCCAGCATTTT.

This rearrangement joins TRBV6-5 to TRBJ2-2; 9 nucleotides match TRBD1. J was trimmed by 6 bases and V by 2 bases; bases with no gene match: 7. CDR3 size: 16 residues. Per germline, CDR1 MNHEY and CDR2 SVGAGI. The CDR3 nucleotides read TGTGCCAGCAGTTACGGAAGGGACAGGGTGGCCGGGGAGCTGTTTTTT. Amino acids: CASSYGRDRVAGELFF.

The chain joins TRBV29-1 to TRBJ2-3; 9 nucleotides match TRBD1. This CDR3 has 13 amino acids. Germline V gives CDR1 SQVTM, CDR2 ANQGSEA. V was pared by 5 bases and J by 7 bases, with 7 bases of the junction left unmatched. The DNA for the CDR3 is TGCAGCGTTCCCTCGACAGGGGGGAATACGCAGTATTTT. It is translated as CSVPSTGGNTQYF.

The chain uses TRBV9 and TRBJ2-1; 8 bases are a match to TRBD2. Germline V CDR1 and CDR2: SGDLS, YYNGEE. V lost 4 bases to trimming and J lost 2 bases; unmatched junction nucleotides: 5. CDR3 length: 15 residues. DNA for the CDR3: TGTGCCAGCAGCCCGGGGGGGTTGACCTACAATGAGCAGTTCTTC. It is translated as CASSPGGLTYNEQFF. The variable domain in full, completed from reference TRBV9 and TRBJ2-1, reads DSGVTQTPKHLITATGQRVTLRCSPRSGDLSVYWYQQSLDQGLQFLIQYYNGEERAKGNILERFSAQQFPDLHSELNLSSLELGDSALYFCASSPGGLTYNEQFFGPGTRLTVL.

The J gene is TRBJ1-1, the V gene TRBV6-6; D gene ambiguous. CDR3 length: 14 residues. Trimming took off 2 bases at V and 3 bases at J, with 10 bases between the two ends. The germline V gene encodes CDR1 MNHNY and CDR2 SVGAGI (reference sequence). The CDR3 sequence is CASSYGQVDTEAFF. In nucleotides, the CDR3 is TGTGCCAGCAGTTACGGGCAGGTGGACACTGAAGCTTTCTTT.

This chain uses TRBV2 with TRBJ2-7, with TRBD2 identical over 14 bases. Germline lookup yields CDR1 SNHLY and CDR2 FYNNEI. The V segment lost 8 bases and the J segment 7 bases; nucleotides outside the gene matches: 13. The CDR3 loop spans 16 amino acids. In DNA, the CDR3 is TGTGCCAGCGGAGGGACTAGCGGGAGAGGATCGGGGGAGCAGTACTTC. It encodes CASGGTSGRGSGEQYF.

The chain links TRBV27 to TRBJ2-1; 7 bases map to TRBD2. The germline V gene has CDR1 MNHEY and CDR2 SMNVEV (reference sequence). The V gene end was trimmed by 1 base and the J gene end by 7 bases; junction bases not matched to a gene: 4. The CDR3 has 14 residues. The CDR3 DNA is TGTGCCAGCAGTTTATTATGGGGAGGGAATGAGCAGTTCTTC. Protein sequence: CASSLLWGGNEQFF.

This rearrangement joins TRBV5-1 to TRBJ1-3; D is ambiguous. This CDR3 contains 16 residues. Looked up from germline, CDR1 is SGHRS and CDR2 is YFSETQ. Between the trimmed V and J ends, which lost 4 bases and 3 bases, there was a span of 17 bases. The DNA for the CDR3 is TGCGCCAGCAGCGTGGACGGGGAAGCCTTTGGAAACACCATATATTTT. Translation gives CASSVDGEAFGNTIYF.

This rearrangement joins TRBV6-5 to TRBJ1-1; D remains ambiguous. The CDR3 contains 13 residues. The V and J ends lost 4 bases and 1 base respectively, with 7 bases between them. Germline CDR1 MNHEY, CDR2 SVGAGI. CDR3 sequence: CASSLARNTEAFF. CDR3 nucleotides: TGTGCCAGCAGTTTGGCGAGGAACACTGAAGCTTTCTTT.

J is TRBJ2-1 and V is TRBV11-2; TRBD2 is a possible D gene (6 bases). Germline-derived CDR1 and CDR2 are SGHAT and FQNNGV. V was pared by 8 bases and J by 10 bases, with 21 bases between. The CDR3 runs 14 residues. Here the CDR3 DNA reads TGTGCCAGCCTGCCTCAGCGGGCGTTTCCGGAGCAGTTCTTC. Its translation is CASLPQRAFPEQFF.

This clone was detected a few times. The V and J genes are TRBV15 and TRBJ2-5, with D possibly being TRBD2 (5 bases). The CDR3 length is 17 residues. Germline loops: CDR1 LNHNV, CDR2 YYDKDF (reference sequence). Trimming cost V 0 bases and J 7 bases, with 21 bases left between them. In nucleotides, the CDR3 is TGTGCCACCAGCAGAGATCAAACCGGGTCCCCACGGGGGACCCAGTACTTC. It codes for CATSRDQTGSPRGTQYF.

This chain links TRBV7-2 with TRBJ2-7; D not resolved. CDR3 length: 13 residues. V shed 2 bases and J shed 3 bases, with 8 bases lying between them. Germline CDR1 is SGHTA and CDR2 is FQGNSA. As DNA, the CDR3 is TGTGCCAGCAGCTTAATGACCCTCTACGAGCAGTACTTC. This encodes CASSLMTLYEQYF.

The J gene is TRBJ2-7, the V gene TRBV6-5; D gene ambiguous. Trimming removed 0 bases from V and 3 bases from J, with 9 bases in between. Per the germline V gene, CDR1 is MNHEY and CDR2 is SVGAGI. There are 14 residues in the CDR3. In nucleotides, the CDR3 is TGTGCCAGCAGTTACTCTGGCAGATACTACGAGCAGTACTTC. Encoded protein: CASSYSGRYYEQYF.

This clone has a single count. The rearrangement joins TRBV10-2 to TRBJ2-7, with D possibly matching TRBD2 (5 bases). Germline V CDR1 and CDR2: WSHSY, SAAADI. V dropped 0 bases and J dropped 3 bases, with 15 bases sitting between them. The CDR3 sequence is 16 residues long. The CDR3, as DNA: TGCGCCAGCAGTGAGTCAGATAGCGAGACCTTCTACGAGCAGTACTTC. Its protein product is CASSESDSETFYEQYF.

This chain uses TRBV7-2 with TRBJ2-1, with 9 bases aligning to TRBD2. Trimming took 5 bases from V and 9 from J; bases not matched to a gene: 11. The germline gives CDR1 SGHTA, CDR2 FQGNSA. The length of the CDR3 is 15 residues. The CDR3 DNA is TGTGCCAGCAGCGCCGGACTAGCGATCACCGCTGAGCAGTTCTTC. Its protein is CASSAGLAITAEQFF.

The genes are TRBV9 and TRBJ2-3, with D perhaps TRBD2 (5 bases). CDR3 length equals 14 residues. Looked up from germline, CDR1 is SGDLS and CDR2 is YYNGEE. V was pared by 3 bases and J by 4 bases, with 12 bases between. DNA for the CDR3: TGTGCCAGCAGCGGGCCTAGCACCGCAGATACGCAGTATTTT. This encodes CASSGPSTADTQYF.

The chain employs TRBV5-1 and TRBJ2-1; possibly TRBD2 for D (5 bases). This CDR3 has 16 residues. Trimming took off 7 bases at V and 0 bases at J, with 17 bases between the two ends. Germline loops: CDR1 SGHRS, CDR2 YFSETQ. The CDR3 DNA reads TGCGCCAGCGGGAGAGTACGGCCACCCTCCTACAATGAGCAGTTCTTC. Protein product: CASGRVRPPSYNEQFF.

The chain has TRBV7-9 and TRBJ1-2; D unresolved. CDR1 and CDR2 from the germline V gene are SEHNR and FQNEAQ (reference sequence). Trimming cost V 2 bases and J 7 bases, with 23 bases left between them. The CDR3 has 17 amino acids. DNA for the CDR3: TGTGCCAGCAGCTTAACGGGGATAATAAAGGGTTATTCTGGCTACACCTTC. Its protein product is CASSLTGIIKGYSGYTF. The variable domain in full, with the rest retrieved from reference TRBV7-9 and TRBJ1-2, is DTGVSQNPRHKITKRGQNVTFRCDPISEHNRLYWYRQTLGQGPEFLTYFQNEAQLEKSRLLSDRFSAERPKGSFSTLEIQRTEQGDSAMYLCASSLTGIIKGYSGYTFGSGTRLTVV.

The CDR3: CASSLQGVDTDTQYF. CDR3 DNA sequence: TGTGCCAGCAGCCTACAGGGGGTTGACACAGATACGCAGTATTTT. The chain joins TRBV7-3 to TRBJ2-3, with 8 bases aligning to TRBD1. This CDR3 is 15 amino acids long. CDR1 and CDR2 from the germline V gene are SGHTA and FQGTGA. Unmatched junction bases numbered 6, after V lost 5 bases and J lost 2 bases.